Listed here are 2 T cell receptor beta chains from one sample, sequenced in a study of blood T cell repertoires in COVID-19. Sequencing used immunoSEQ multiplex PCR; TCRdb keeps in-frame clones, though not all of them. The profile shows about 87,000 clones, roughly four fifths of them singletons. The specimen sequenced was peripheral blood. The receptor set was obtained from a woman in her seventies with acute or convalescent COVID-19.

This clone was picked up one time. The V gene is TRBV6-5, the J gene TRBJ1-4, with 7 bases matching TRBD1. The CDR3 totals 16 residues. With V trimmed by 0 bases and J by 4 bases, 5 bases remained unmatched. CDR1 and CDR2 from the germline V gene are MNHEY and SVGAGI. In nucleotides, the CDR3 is TGTGCCAGCAGTTACTCGACTGGACAGGTTAATGAAAAACTGTTTTTT. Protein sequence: CASSYSTGQVNEKLFF.

This CDR3 reads CAWSTPGGFYGYTF. The DNA of the CDR3 is TGTGCCTGGAGTACCCCGGGGGGCTTCTATGGCTACACCTTC. V and J are TRBV30 and TRBJ1-2; TRBD1 might be the D (6 bases). Trimming shortened V by 2 bases and J by 4 bases, and 14 bases separated the two germline ends. Germline V gives CDR1 GTSNPN, CDR2 SVGIG (reference sequence). CDR3 length equals 14 residues. Combining the CDR3 with reference TRBV30 and TRBJ1-2 gives the whole variable domain SQTIHQWPATLVQPVGSPLSLECTVEGTSNPNLYWYRQAAGRGLQLLFYSVGIGQISSEVPQNLSASRPQDRQFILSSKKLLLSDSGFYLCAWSTPGGFYGYTFGSGTRLTVV.